This TCR beta chain is from a study of blood T cells in healthy people across ages. Overall study results and limits: Naive and antigen-experienced cells could not be conclusively compared, given unsorted PBMCs.

Germline CDR1 reads MGHDK; CDR2 reads SYGVNS. This CDR3 is 15 amino acids long. Each sample gave at least 6.5 million isolated PBMCs. Primed by a sample-barcoded 5' primer and a J-beta primer mix, a second PCR proceeded for about 6 to 12 cycles. TCRdb ran MiXCR on the 5' RACE reads and lists one entry per CDR3 protein. Of about 600,000 distinct CDR3 sequences detected, 40% to 55% appear once; the ten largest clones hold about 26%. This clonotype appeared a few times. Its specificity is unknown. The gene calls are TRBV25-1 and TRBJ2-4, with TRBD2 matching 9 bases. The DNA matches TRBJ2-7 better at its end, which makes the J call doubtful. The sequencing input was blood. The sequence was obtained from a man aged 80 or over in good health. This CDR3 is CASSDGGGASYEQYF. CDR3 sequence (DNA): TGTGCCAGCAGTGATGGCGGGGGGGCGTCCTACGAGCAGTACTTC.